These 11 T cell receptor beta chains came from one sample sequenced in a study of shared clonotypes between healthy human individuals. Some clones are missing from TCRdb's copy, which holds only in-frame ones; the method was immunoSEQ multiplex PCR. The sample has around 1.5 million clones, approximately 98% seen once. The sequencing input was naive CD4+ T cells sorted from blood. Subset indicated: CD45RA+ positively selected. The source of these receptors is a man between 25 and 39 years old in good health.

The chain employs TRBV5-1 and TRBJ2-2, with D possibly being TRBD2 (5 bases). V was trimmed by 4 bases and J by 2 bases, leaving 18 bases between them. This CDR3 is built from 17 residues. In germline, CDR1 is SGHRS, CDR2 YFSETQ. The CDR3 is CASSPKNWTVNTGELFF. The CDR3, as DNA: TGCGCCAGCAGCCCCAAAAATTGGACTGTCAACACCGGGGAGCTGTTTTTT.

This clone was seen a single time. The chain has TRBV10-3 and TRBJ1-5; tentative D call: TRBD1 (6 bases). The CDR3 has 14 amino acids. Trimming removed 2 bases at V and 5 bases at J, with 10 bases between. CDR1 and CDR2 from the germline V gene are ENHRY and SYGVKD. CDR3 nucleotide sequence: TGTGCCATCAGTGAGAGGACAGCCGATCAGCCCCAGCATTTT. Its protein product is CAISERTADQPQHF.

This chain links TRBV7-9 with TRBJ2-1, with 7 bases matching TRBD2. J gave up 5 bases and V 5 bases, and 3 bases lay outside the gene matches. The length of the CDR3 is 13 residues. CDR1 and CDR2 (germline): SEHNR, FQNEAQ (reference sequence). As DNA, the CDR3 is TGTGCCAGCAGCCCTAGCGGTGACAATGAGCAGTTCTTC. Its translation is CASSPSGDNEQFF.

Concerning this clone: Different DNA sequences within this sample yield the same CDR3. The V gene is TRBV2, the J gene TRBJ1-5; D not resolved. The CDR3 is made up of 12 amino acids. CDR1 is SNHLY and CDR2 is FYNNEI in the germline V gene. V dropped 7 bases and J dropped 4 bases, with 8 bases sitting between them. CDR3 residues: CASMGSNQPQHF. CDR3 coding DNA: TGTGCCAGCATGGGCAGTAATCAGCCCCAGCATTTT.

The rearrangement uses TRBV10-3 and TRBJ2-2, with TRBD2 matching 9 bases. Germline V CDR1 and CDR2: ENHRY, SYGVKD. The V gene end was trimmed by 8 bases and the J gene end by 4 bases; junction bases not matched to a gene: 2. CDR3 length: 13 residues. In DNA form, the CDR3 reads TGTGCCATCGGTAGCGGGAGCACCGGGGAGCTGTTTTTT. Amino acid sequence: CAIGSGSTGELFF.

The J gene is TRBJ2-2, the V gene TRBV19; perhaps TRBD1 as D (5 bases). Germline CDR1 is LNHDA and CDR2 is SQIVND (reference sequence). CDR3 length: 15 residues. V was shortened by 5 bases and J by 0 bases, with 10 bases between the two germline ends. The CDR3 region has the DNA TGTGCCAGTAGTGGTTTACAGGCGAACACCGGGGAGCTGTTTTTT. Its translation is CASSGLQANTGELFF.

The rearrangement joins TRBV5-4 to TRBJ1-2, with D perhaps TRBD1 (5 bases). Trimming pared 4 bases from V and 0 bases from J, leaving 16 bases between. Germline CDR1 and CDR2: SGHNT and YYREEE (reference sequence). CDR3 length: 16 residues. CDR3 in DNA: TGTGCCAGCAGCCGAGACAGAGTTAGTCCTAACTATGGCTACACCTTC. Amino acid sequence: CASSRDRVSPNYGYTF.

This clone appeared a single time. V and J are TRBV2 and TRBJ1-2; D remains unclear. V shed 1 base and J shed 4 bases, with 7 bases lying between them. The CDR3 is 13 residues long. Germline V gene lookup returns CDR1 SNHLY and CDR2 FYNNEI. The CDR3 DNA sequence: TGTGCCAGCAGTGAAGGGGCACTCTATGGCTACACCTTC. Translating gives CASSEGALYGYTF.

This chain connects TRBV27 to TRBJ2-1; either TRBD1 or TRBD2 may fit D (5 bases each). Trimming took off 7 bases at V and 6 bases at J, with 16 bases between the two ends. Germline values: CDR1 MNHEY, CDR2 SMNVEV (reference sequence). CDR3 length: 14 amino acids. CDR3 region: CASNPGQGGNEQFF. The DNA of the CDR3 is TGTGCCAGCAATCCGGGGCAGGGTGGCAATGAGCAGTTCTTC.

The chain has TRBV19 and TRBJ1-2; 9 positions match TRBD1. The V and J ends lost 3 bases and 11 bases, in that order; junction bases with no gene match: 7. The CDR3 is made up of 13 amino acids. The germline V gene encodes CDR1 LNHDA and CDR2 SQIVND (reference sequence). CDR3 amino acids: CASSIGQGRKYTF. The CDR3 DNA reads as TGTGCCAGTAGTATCGGACAGGGGAGGAAGTACACCTTC.

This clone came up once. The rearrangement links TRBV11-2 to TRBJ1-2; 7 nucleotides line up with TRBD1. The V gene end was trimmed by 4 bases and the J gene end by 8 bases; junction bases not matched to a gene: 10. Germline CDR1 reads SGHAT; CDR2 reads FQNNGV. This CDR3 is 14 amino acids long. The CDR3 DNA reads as TGTGCCAGCAGCTACCCCTCGGGACAGAGCGGCTACACCTTC. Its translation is CASSYPSGQSGYTF.